A selection of T cell receptor beta chains follows, all from one sample in a study of response to subunit inactivated influenza vaccine. Each CDR3 protein gets one entry after TCRdb re-called the RT-PCR reads with MiXCR. Altogether 500,000 to 600,000 distinct CDR3 sequences are present, approximately 10% being singletons, with the ten largest covering roughly a tenth. The material was PBMCs from blood, obtained on the day of vaccination. The source is a man in his fifties or sixties who received an inactivated influenza vaccine. The CDR3 runs from the conserved cysteine through the conserved F or W. The D gene is left open where the match is weak. Rows may omit the clone size; those that give it use once, few, many or a size class.

CDR3 protein	CDR3 DNA	clone size	V gene	J gene	D gene
CASSGYRGDSNQPQHF	TGCGCCAGCAGCGGCTACAGGGGGGATAGCAATCAGCCCCAGCATTTT	-	TRBV10-1	TRBJ1-5	TRBD1
CASSVADSKETQYF	TGTGCCAGCAGCGTAGCGGACAGTAAAGAGACCCAGTACTTC	few	TRBV9	TRBJ2-5	-
CSARDGITGGWQETQYF	TGCAGTGCTAGAGATGGAATTACAGGGGGCTGGCAAGAGACCCAGTACTTC	-	TRBV20-1	TRBJ2-5	TRBD1
CSVTSGGPNYGYTF	TGCAGCGTTACCTCAGGGGGTCCTAACTATGGCTACACCTTC	few	TRBV29-1	TRBJ1-2	TRBD1
CASRAGQGRTYEQYF	TGTGCCAGCAGAGCGGGACAGGGGCGCACCTACGAGCAGTACTTC	few	TRBV6-1	TRBJ2-7	TRBD1
CASSSRGRGGGRLETQYF	TGCGCCAGCAGCTCCCGCGGAAGGGGTGGGGGACGGTTGGAGACCCAGTACTTC	-	TRBV5-1	TRBJ2-5	-
CASSLADRTGNTIYF	TGCGCCAGCAGCTTGGCCGACAGGACTGGAAACACCATATATTTT	many	TRBV5-1	TRBJ1-3	-
CASSSGQGHSPLHF	TGTGCCAGCAGTTCAGGACAGGGTCATTCACCCCTCCACTTT	-	TRBV12-3/TRBV12-4	TRBJ1-6	TRBD1
CASSRSGQGSEQYF	TGTGCCAGCAGCCGCTCGGGACAGGGATCCGAGCAGTACTTC	-	TRBV28	TRBJ2-7	TRBD1
CASSRRDRDYEQYF	TGTGCCAGCAGCCGCCGGGACAGAGACTACGAGCAGTACTTC	-	TRBV7-9	TRBJ2-7	TRBD1
CASSLVGLAGADTQYF	TGTGCCAGCAGCTTGGTCGGACTAGCGGGAGCAGATACGCAGTATTTT	few	TRBV5-4	TRBJ2-3	TRBD2
CASSSAGRQETQYF	TGTGCCAGCAGCTCTGCTGGGAGGCAAGAGACCCAGTACTTC	-	TRBV6-1	TRBJ2-5	-
CASSPTSGGNTGELFF	TGTGCCAGCAGTCCCACTAGCGGGGGAAACACCGGGGAGCTGTTTTTT	few	TRBV6-1	TRBJ2-2	TRBD2
CASSLAVQVSYEQYF	TGTGCCAGCAGCTTAGCGGTACAGGTCTCCTACGAGCAGTACTTC	few	TRBV7-2	TRBJ2-7	-
CASSRVRGTDTQYF	TGCGCCAGCAGCCGCGTCAGGGGAACAGATACGCAGTATTTT	many	TRBV4-1	TRBJ2-3	-
CASSQGTGLRETQYF	TGCGCCAGCAGCCAAGGGACAGGGCTCCGGGAGACCCAGTACTTC	few	TRBV4-3	TRBJ2-5	TRBD1
CASSYARQIYEQYF	TGTGCCAGCAGTTACGCCCGACAGATTTACGAGCAGTACTTC	-	TRBV6-2/TRBV6-3	TRBJ2-7	-
CASSPGTGISYEQYF	TGTGCCAGCAGTCCAGGGACAGGGATTTCCTACGAGCAGTACTTC	few	TRBV12-3/TRBV12-4	TRBJ2-7	TRBD1
CASSPTRFYEQYF	TGCGCCAGCAGCCCGACGCGCTTCTACGAGCAGTACTTC	many	TRBV4-3	TRBJ2-7	-
CASSPPSRPLYEQYF	TGTGCCAGCTCACCACCGTCTAGACCCCTCTACGAGCAGTACTTC	-	TRBV18	TRBJ2-7	-
CATTNGLAGSSGELFF	TGTGCCACTACAAACGGACTAGCGGGGAGCTCCGGGGAGCTGTTTTTT	few	TRBV15	TRBJ2-2	TRBD2
CASSPRQLETQYF	TGTGCCAGCAGTCCTCGGCAATTGGAGACCCAGTACTTC	-	TRBV28	TRBJ2-5	-
CASSPGTGPLKQYF	TGTGCCAGCAGCCCCGGGACAGGACCTTTAAAGCAGTACTTC	many	TRBV28	TRBJ2-7	TRBD1
CAIKGGQETQYF	TGTGCCATCAAGGGGGGCCAAGAGACCCAGTACTTC	few	TRBV10-3	TRBJ2-5	-
CASSRVAAYNEQFF	TGTGCCAGCAGCCGGGTAGCGGCCTACAATGAGCAGTTCTTC	-	TRBV14	TRBJ2-1	-
CASSDANHGDEQYF	TGTGCCAGCAGTGACGCGAACCACGGAGACGAGCAGTACTTC	few	TRBV6-4	TRBJ2-7	-
CSVGGGGSSYEQYF	TGCAGCGTTGGGGGTGGAGGAAGCTCCTACGAGCAGTACTTC	-	TRBV29-1	TRBJ2-7	-
CATSIEQDDNEKLFF	TGTGCCACCAGCATAGAACAGGATGATAATGAAAAACTGTTTTTT	-	TRBV15	TRBJ1-4	-
CASSPGLVYNEQFF	TGTGCCAGCAGTCCGGGACTAGTATACAATGAGCAGTTCTTC	many	TRBV12-3/TRBV12-4	TRBJ2-1	TRBD2
CSARASGGAGELFF	TGCAGTGCTAGAGCTAGCGGGGGGGCCGGGGAGCTGTTTTTT	-	TRBV20-1	TRBJ2-2	TRBD2
CAISEQQGQQYF	TGTGCCATCAGTGAGCAACAGGGGCAGCAGTACTTC	many	TRBV10-3	TRBJ2-7	TRBD1
CAWSSGRFYGYTF	TGTGCCTGGAGTAGCGGCCGCTTTTATGGCTACACCTTC	few	TRBV30	TRBJ1-2	-
CSARGALLGETQYF	TGCAGTGCTAGAGGGGCGCTGCTTGGTGAGACCCAGTACTTC	few	TRBV20-1	TRBJ2-5	-
CASSQGEQLYEQYF	TGTGCCAGCAGCCAAGGGGAACAGCTCTACGAGCAGTACTTC	-	TRBV3-1	TRBJ2-7	-
CSANLQVSYEQYF	TGCAGTGCTAATTTACAGGTCTCCTACGAGCAGTACTTC	-	TRBV20-1	TRBJ2-7	-
CSGGQGFIYEQYF	TGCAGTGGTGGACAGGGGTTCATCTACGAGCAGTACTTC	few	TRBV20-1	TRBJ2-7	TRBD1
CASTIQGTSWGSNQPQHF	TGTGCCAGCACTATACAAGGAACCTCCTGGGGCAGCAATCAGCCCCAGCATTTT	-	TRBV28	TRBJ1-5	-
CASAGTSGGNTDTQYF	TGCGCCAGCGCGGGGACTAGCGGGGGAAACACAGATACGCAGTATTTT	-	TRBV10-1	TRBJ2-3	TRBD2
CASSRTQGFANYGYTF	TGTGCCAGCAGTCGCACACAGGGGTTCGCTAACTATGGCTACACCTTC	few	TRBV12-3/TRBV12-4	TRBJ1-2	TRBD1